Shown below are 21 T cell receptor beta chains from a single sample sequenced in a study of blood T cell repertoires in COVID-19. The repertoire was sequenced with immunoSEQ multiplex PCR; TCRdb's copy has only in-frame clones and lacks some. The sample has 50,000 to 70,000 clones; about 75% are singletons. Material for sequencing was PBMCs or T cells enriched from blood (not recorded which). Receptors originate from a woman aged 60-75 years who had been exposed to COVID-19.

The CDR3 nucleotides read TGTGCCAGCAGCCAAGCGTACAGCCCCACAGATACGCAGTATTTT. It translates to CASSQAYSPTDTQYF. The chain links TRBV3-1 (or the pseudogene TRBV3-2) to TRBJ2-3; no clear D gene. Germline V lookup: CDR1 LGHDT, CDR2 YNNKEL (reference sequence). The CDR3 sequence is 15 residues long. The ends were cut back, 1 base at V and 2 bases at J, with 10 bases in the middle.

The chain uses TRBV9 and TRBJ1-1; D is perhaps TRBD1 (6 bases). The CDR3 totals 13 residues. The V gene's germline CDR1 is SGDLS and CDR2 YYNGEE. Trimming pared 3 bases from V and 6 bases from J, leaving 12 bases between. The CDR3, as DNA: TGTGCCAGCAGCGCGAGGGGGAGACCTGAAGCTTTCTTT. It is translated as CASSARGRPEAFF.

This clone has just a few counts. The chain carries TRBV4-2 and TRBJ1-1; no reliable D call. V lost 1 base and J lost 2, with 17 bases in between. The CDR3 is 17 amino acids. The germline V gene has CDR1 LGHNA and CDR2 YNFKEQ. Here the CDR3 reads CASSQGELGSFNTEAFF. CDR3 in DNA: TGTGCCAGCAGCCAAGGGGAACTAGGCAGTTTTAACACTGAAGCTTTCTTT.

The V gene is TRBV19, the J gene TRBJ1-3; D gene unclear. This CDR3 is built from 13 residues. Looked up from germline, CDR1 is LNHDA and CDR2 is SQIVND (reference sequence). Trimming stripped 6 bases from V and 0 bases from J, with 6 bases between. For the CDR3, the DNA is TGTGCCAGTAGATACTTCTCTGGAAACACCATATATTTT. Its translation: CASRYFSGNTIYF.

The V gene is TRBV6-5, the J gene TRBJ1-6; 7 nucleotides align to TRBD1. Trimming cost V 7 bases and J 9 bases; bases outside gene matches: 9. There are 14 residues in the CDR3. Germline lookup yields CDR1 MNHEY and CDR2 SVGAGI. CDR3 residues: CASTEGDRFSPLHF. The CDR3 DNA follows: TGTGCCAGCACCGAGGGGGACAGATTTTCACCCCTCCACTTT.

This clone has a handful of counts. This rearrangement joins TRBV4-2 to TRBJ1-5; 7 bases are a match to TRBD1. With V trimmed by 0 bases and J by 1 base, 0 bases remained unmatched. CDR3 length: 15 amino acids. The V gene's germline CDR1 is LGHNA and CDR2 YNFKEQ. In DNA, the CDR3 is TGTGCCAGCAGCCAAGAGGACAGGAGCAATCAGCCCCAGCATTTT. Its protein is CASSQEDRSNQPQHF.

This clone is classed as hyperexpanded. The chain is built from TRBV24-1 and TRBJ1-5, with D uncertain. V shed 9 bases and J shed 8 bases, with 19 bases lying between them. The CDR3 runs to 14 residues. From germline, CDR1 is KGHDR and CDR2 SFDVKD. CDR3 DNA sequence: TGTGCCACCTCAACCGGTGTATGGTCGGAGCCCCAGCATTTT. It codes for CATSTGVWSEPQHF.

This clone was counted only a few times. The chain recombines TRBV4-3 with TRBJ1-2; 9 nucleotides agree with TRBD1. CDR1 LGHNA and CDR2 YSLEER come from the germline V gene. This CDR3 is built from 15 residues. V shed 0 bases, J shed 6 bases, and the junction held 5 bases outside the gene matches. CDR3 DNA: TGCGCCAGCAGCCAAGATTGGGGACAGGGAAATGGCTACACCTTC. Its protein product is CASSQDWGQGNGYTF.

V usage is TRBV7-6 and J usage is TRBJ1-2; no clear D. With 0 bases removed from V and 5 bases from J, the gap between germline ends came to 7 bases. The CDR3 is made up of 13 amino acids. In germline, CDR1 is SGHVS, CDR2 FNYEAQ. The CDR3 nucleotides read TGTGCCAGCAGCTTAGCGGAGGGTTATGGCTACACCTTC. Its protein product is CASSLAEGYGYTF.

This chain uses TRBV29-1 with TRBJ2-1; TRBD2 matches at 7 bases. The CDR3 consists of 12 residues. Germline V gene sequence: CDR1 SQVTM, CDR2 ANQGSEA. J lost 13 bases, V lost 7 bases, and 13 bases had no gene match. The DNA of the CDR3 is TGCAGCGCTGTAAAGGGCCGGGACTATCAGTTCTTC. Translated: CSAVKGRDYQFF.

This clone was picked up a small number of times. Written as DNA, the CDR3 is TGTGCCTGGAGCGGGATTACAACTAATGAAAAACTGTTTTTT. Translated: CAWSGITTNEKLFF. The chain is built from TRBV30 and TRBJ1-4; D is uncertain. This CDR3 has 14 amino acids. Trimming left V 3 bases short and J 0 bases short, with 8 bases between. From germline, CDR1 is GTSNPN and CDR2 SVGIG (reference sequence). The entire variable domain, with the rest obtained from reference TRBV30 and TRBJ1-4, is as follows: SQTIHQWPATLVQPVGSPLSLECTVEGTSNPNLYWYRQAAGRGLQLLFYSVGIGQISSEVPQNLSASRPQDRQFILSSKKLLLSDSGFYLCAWSGITTNEKLFFGSGTQLSVL.

The rearrangement joins TRBV29-1 to TRBJ1-3, with 7 nucleotides matching TRBD1. In germline, CDR1 is SQVTM, CDR2 ANQGSEA. The V segment lost 5 bases and the J segment 2 bases; nucleotides outside the gene matches: 6. The CDR3 has 14 amino acids. The CDR3 DNA sequence: TGCAGCGTTTCGACAGGGAGCCCTGGAAACACCATATATTTT. Its protein is CSVSTGSPGNTIYF.

The chain recombines TRBV28 with TRBJ1-6, with D uncertain. Germline-derived CDR1 and CDR2 are MDHEN and SYDVKM. There are 15 residues in the CDR3. V lost 5 bases and J lost 0, with 8 bases in between. The CDR3 DNA reads as TGTGCCAGCAGTACCCGGAGCTCCTATAATTCACCCCTCCACTTT. This codes for CASSTRSSYNSPLHF.

CDR3 DNA sequence: TGCGCCAGCAGCTTGGACAGGGGGAGTAACTATGGCTACACCTTC. Amino acids: CASSLDRGSNYGYTF. V gene TRBV5-1 combines with J gene TRBJ1-2, with 8 positions matching TRBD1. The CDR3 spans 15 residues. Germline V gene data show CDR1 as SGHRS and CDR2 as YFSETQ. J was trimmed by 1 base and V by 0 bases; bases with no gene match: 2.

This chain uses TRBV28 with TRBJ2-6; tentative D call: TRBD2 (7 bases). Germline V lookup: CDR1 MDHEN, CDR2 SYDVKM. V was cut by 8 bases and J by 4 bases, with 15 bases left in between. The CDR3 has 15 amino acids. CDR3 sequence: CASRGAGVGANVLTF. The CDR3 region has the DNA TGTGCCAGCCGGGGGGCAGGGGTCGGGGCCAACGTCCTGACTTTC.

This chain links TRBV28 with TRBJ2-3, with TRBD2 matching over 11 bases. CDR1 and CDR2 from the germline V gene are MDHEN and SYDVKM. V lost 5 bases, J lost 8 bases, and 9 bases stayed unmatched. The CDR3 loop spans 15 amino acids. The CDR3 loop reads CASSNVAGGSGTQYF. CDR3 DNA: TGTGCCAGCAGTAACGTAGCGGGAGGGTCTGGTACGCAGTATTTT.

The V gene is TRBV7-8, the J gene TRBJ2-3; 9 bases are a match to TRBD1. Germline V gene lookup returns CDR1 SGHVS and CDR2 FQNEAQ. The CDR3 runs 16 residues. V was clipped by 5 bases and J by 7 bases; unmatched bases: 13. DNA for the CDR3: TGTGCCAGCAGCCCCCCCGGGACAGGGTCCAAATATACGCAGTATTTT. This sequence encodes CASSPPGTGSKYTQYF. The whole variable domain, filled in from reference TRBV7-8 and TRBJ2-3, reads GAGVSQSPRYKVAKRGQDVALRCDPISGHVSLFWYQQALGQGPEFLTYFQNEAQLDKSGLPSDRFFAERPEGSVSTLKIQRTQQEDSAVYLCASSPPGTGSKYTQYFGPGTRLTVL.

This clone was picked up one time. The chain links TRBV6-6 to TRBJ1-2, with a possible D match to TRBD1 (6 bases). V was shortened by 0 bases and J by 7 bases, with 9 bases between the two germline ends. CDR1 and CDR2 (germline): MNHNY, SVGAGI (reference sequence). The length of the CDR3 is 13 residues. As DNA, the CDR3 is TGTGCCAGCAGTTACTCAGGGGGTTCTGGCTACACCTTC. Protein: CASSYSGGSGYTF.

The V gene is TRBV24-1, the J gene TRBJ2-1; D perhaps matches TRBD1 (7 bases). The CDR3 is made up of 12 amino acids. Trimming took off 9 bases at V and 6 bases at J, with 11 bases between the two ends. Looked up from germline, CDR1 is KGHDR and CDR2 is SFDVKD. This CDR3 reads CATSGGGNEQFF. The DNA of the CDR3 is TGTGCCACCTCAGGGGGAGGCAATGAGCAGTTCTTC.

The chain uses TRBV5-8 and TRBJ2-5; the D gene is possibly TRBD1 (6 bases). The CDR3 runs to 13 residues. The germline CDR1 and CDR2 sequences are SGHTS and YDEGEE. V was cut by 6 bases and J by 4 bases, with 13 bases left in between. The CDR3 DNA reads as TGTGCCAGCACCCAGGGGCTAGTAGAGACCCAGTACTTC. This translates into CASTQGLVETQYF.

This clone was found a few times. This chain uses TRBV4-1 with TRBJ1-4; D possibly corresponds to TRBD1 (5 bases). Germline CDR1 reads MGHRA; CDR2 reads YSYEKL. This CDR3 region has 15 residues. Trimming cost V 4 bases and J 7 bases, with 16 bases left between them. The CDR3 reads CASSLVWGLGEKLFF. CDR3 DNA: TGCGCCAGCAGCCTAGTTTGGGGCTTAGGTGAAAAACTGTTTTTT.